These 27 T cell receptor beta chains share one sample of origin, sequenced in a study of T cell responses to AZD1222 COVID-19 vaccine (dated by TCRdb to about 2021). Explained via the paper, the time point label denotes: baseline before first vaccination. Receptor amplification or capture employed the immunoSEQ multiplex PCR assay. Sourced from immuneACCESS, this table was stored by TCRdb with only in-frame sequences that have V and J called. A share of the clones is absent; for the studies checked, an unresolved V gene accounts for under half, and the remainder has no known explanation. The sample profile shows 150,000 to 170,000 clones; 88% of them were found once. Less than 3.5% of the sample lies in the top ten. The specimen was peripheral blood, collected on day 0 of AZD1222 vaccination. The receptors originated from an adult in good health.

The chain has TRBV11-3 and TRBJ2-3; the match to TRBD2 covers 8 bases. After removal of 4 bases from V and 4 bases from J, the junction contained 7 bases not matched to a gene. The CDR3 consists of 15 residues. Germline V lookup: CDR1 SGHNT, CDR2 YENEEA. The CDR3 loop reads CASSWSSGGPDTQYF. CDR3 sequence (DNA): TGTGCCAGCAGCTGGTCAAGCGGGGGCCCAGATACGCAGTATTTT.

The chain carries TRBV10-3 and TRBJ1-1, with a possible D match to TRBD1 (5 bases). Per the germline V gene, CDR1 is ENHRY and CDR2 is SYGVKD. V lost 11 bases and J 1 base, leaving 17 bases between the germline ends. There are 14 residues in the CDR3. Here the CDR3 reads CAVRSGPSNTEAFF. The CDR3 DNA reads TGTGCCGTCCGATCAGGGCCGTCGAACACTGAAGCTTTCTTT.

The chain links TRBV7-8 to TRBJ2-3; 11 nucleotides match TRBD2. Germline V CDR1 and CDR2: SGHVS, FQNEAQ. This CDR3 comprises 17 residues. V shed 1 base and J 3 bases; nucleotides not matched to a gene: 6. Written as DNA, the CDR3 is TGTGCCAGCAGCTTAGAAGTACTAGCGGGGGTAACAGATACGCAGTATTTT. The encoded protein is CASSLEVLAGVTDTQYF.

The gene calls are TRBV14 and TRBJ2-5; no clear D gene. The CDR3 sequence is 14 residues long. Trimming left V 2 bases short and J 5 bases short, with 12 bases between. Germline CDR1 and CDR2: SGHDN and FVKESK. CDR3 residues: CASSQSGIRETQYF. The CDR3 DNA is TGTGCCAGCAGCCAAAGTGGGATCAGGGAGACCCAGTACTTC. Variable domain in full (rest from reference TRBV14 and TRBJ2-5): EAGVTQFPSHSVIEKGQTVTLRCDPISGHDNLYWYRRVMGKEIKFLLHFVKESKQDESGMPNNRFLAERTGGTYSTLKVQPAELEDSGVYFCASSQSGIRETQYFGPGTRLLVL.

Regarding this clone: At one end, the junction sequence differs from germline, possibly due to a read error. V gene TRBV2 combines with J gene TRBJ2-3; TRBD2 matches at 8 bases. CDR1 is SNHLY and CDR2 is FYNNEI in the germline V gene. This CDR3 has 12 residues. CDR3 in DNA: TGTGCCAGCAGTGGGGGACTAGGGCGGCCGCCCTTT. Residues: CASSGGLGRPPF.

The chain uses TRBV7-9 and TRBJ1-1; D might be TRBD1 (5 bases). Germline V gene sequence: CDR1 SEHNR, CDR2 FQNEAQ (reference sequence). Trimming left V 0 bases short and J 7 bases short, with 6 bases between. CDR3 size: 12 residues. The CDR3 nucleotides read TGTGCCAGCAGCTTAGCGCAGGGTGAAGCTTTCTTT. Translated, it gives CASSLAQGEAFF. Variable domain in full (rest from reference TRBV7-9 and TRBJ1-1): DTGVSQNPRHKITKRGQNVTFRCDPISEHNRLYWYRQTLGQGPEFLTYFQNEAQLEKSRLLSDRFSAERPKGSFSTLEIQRTEQGDSAMYLCASSLAQGEAFFGQGTRLTVV.

This clone was observed a few times. The chain employs TRBV5-1 and TRBJ2-7; tentative D call: TRBD2 (6 bases). The CDR3 loop spans 14 amino acids. The germline V gene encodes CDR1 SGHRS and CDR2 YFSETQ. Trimming took 0 bases from V and 6 from J, leaving 13 bases between them. The CDR3: CASSLDQTGGEQYF. CDR3 nucleotides: TGCGCCAGCAGCTTGGATCAAACCGGGGGCGAGCAGTACTTC.

The chain has TRBV5-1 and TRBJ1-4; D remains unclear. The germline V gene encodes CDR1 SGHRS and CDR2 YFSETQ. There are 14 residues in the CDR3. Deletions cut 4 bases from V and 6 bases from J, with 13 bases between. CDR3 bases: TGCGCCAGCAGCCTAAAATACACGGATGAAAAACTGTTTTTT. It translates to CASSLKYTDEKLFF.

This clone has just a few counts. The chain has TRBV15 and TRBJ2-1; perhaps TRBD1 as D (5 bases). The CDR3 sequence is 16 residues long. The V end was cut by 3 bases, the J end by 1 base, with 13 bases between. Per the germline V gene, CDR1 is LNHNV and CDR2 is YYDKDF (reference sequence). The CDR3 DNA reads as TGTGCCACCAGCAGTAAACCGCAGGGATCCTACAATGAGCAGTTCTTC. It yields the protein CATSSKPQGSYNEQFF.

There are a few counts of this clone. This chain uses TRBV25-1 with TRBJ2-5; no clear D gene. Looked up from germline, CDR1 is MGHDK and CDR2 is SYGVNS. V was trimmed by 7 bases and J by 4 bases, leaving 19 bases between them. This CDR3 comprises 15 residues. The CDR3 DNA sequence: TGTGCCAGCATCTCAAGCGACCACCTGGGAGAGACCCAGTACTTC. It encodes CASISSDHLGETQYF.

The V call is TRBV7-2, the J call TRBJ2-1; D is ambiguous. The V and J ends lost 5 bases and 7 bases respectively, with 9 bases between them. CDR3 length: 12 amino acids. Germline CDR1 is SGHTA and CDR2 is FQGNSA. The CDR3 sequence: CASSPPSNEQFF. The DNA for the CDR3 is TGTGCCAGCAGCCCGCCCTCTAATGAGCAGTTCTTC.

The chain is built from TRBV4-1 and TRBJ1-3; 7 bases agree with TRBD1. V trimming: 0 bases; J trimming: 3 bases; junction bases outside the gene matches: 5. The CDR3 runs 16 residues. The germline CDR1 and CDR2 sequences are MGHRA and YSYEKL. DNA for the CDR3: TGCGCCAGCAGCCAAGAAGGTGCAGGGGGTGGAAACACCATATATTTT. It yields the protein CASSQEGAGGGNTIYF.

The V call is TRBV13, the J call TRBJ2-2; D unclear. The V and J ends lost 2 bases and 6 bases respectively, with 13 bases between them. CDR3 length equals 15 residues. Germline lookup yields CDR1 PRHDT and CDR2 FYEKMQ (reference sequence). CDR3: CASSLRWVGSGELFF. The CDR3 nucleotides are TGTGCCAGCAGCTTACGATGGGTTGGGTCCGGGGAGCTGTTTTTT.

DNA of the CDR3: TGTGCCAGCAGAACGTACCAGGGTGATGGAGAGACCCAGTACTTC. Its protein product is CASRTYQGDGETQYF. The chain recombines TRBV5-5 with TRBJ2-5; D perhaps matches TRBD1 (5 bases). This CDR3 has 15 residues. Germline V CDR1 and CDR2: SGHKS, YYEKEE (reference sequence). V was cut by 5 bases and J by 4 bases, with 18 bases left in between. The full variable domain, completed using reference TRBV5-5 and TRBJ2-5, is DAGVTQSPTHLIKTRGQQVTLRCSPISGHKSVSWYQQVLGQGPQFIFQYYEKEERGRGNFPDRFSARQFPNYSSELNVNALLLGDSALYLCASRTYQGDGETQYFGPGTRLLVL.

V usage is TRBV2 and J usage is TRBJ2-7, with D maybe TRBD1 (5 bases). CDR3 length: 15 amino acids. Germline V gene sequence: CDR1 SNHLY, CDR2 FYNNEI. Trimming cost V 1 base and J 2 bases, with 12 bases left between them. The chain's CDR3 is CASSEEGQDPYEQYF. The CDR3 DNA follows: TGTGCCAGCAGTGAAGAGGGGCAGGATCCCTACGAGCAGTACTTC.

The chain joins TRBV10-2 to TRBJ1-2; perhaps TRBD1 as D (6 bases). Germline values: CDR1 WSHSY, CDR2 SAAADI. This CDR3 has 18 residues. The V end was cut by 0 bases, the J end by 1 base, with 18 bases between. The CDR3 nucleotides read TGCGCCAGCAGTGAGTCGGGGGGGCATGTTGGGATTAACTATGGCTACACCTTC. This translates into CASSESGGHVGINYGYTF.

J is TRBJ1-5 and V is TRBV5-1; the match to TRBD1 covers 7 bases. This CDR3 has 15 residues. Germline V lookup: CDR1 SGHRS, CDR2 YFSETQ. V lost 0 bases to trimming and J lost 2 bases; unmatched junction nucleotides: 2. For the CDR3, the DNA is TGCGCCAGCAGCTTGGAAGGGGGCCGCAATCAGCCCCAGCATTTT. Amino acid sequence: CASSLEGGRNQPQHF.

The genes are TRBV6-1 and TRBJ1-6; D gene ambiguous. Trimming pared 2 bases from V and 13 bases from J, leaving 15 bases between. The CDR3 is 14 residues long. Germline V CDR1 and CDR2: MNHNS, SASEGT. The DNA of the CDR3 is TGTGCCAGCAGTGAAAGGAGTCGAGGGTCTCCCCTCCACTTT. Protein sequence: CASSERSRGSPLHF.

The CDR3 spells CASSLASAYEQYF. In nucleotides, the CDR3 is TGTGCCAGCAGCTTAGCGTCGGCCTACGAGCAGTACTTC. The chain is built from TRBV7-2 and TRBJ2-7; no reliable D call. Germline CDR1 and CDR2: SGHTA and FQGNSA. The CDR3 totals 13 residues. The V and J ends lost 0 bases and 2 bases respectively, with 5 bases between them.

The V and J genes are TRBV4-1 and TRBJ1-5; D is ambiguous. V lost 1 base and J lost 7, with 8 bases in between. There are 13 residues in the CDR3. The germline V gene has CDR1 MGHRA and CDR2 YSYEKL. The CDR3 protein is CASSQGVRQPQHF. In DNA form, the CDR3 reads TGCGCCAGCAGCCAAGGGGTAAGGCAGCCCCAGCATTTT.

This chain connects TRBV5-6 to TRBJ2-7, with 12 bases aligning to TRBD1. V was pared by 4 bases and J by 3 bases, with 5 bases of the junction left unmatched. Germline V lookup: CDR1 SGHDT, CDR2 YYEEEE. This CDR3 is 15 amino acids long. CDR3 sequence (DNA): TGTGCCAGCAGCACCGGGACAGGGGGCGGCTACGAGCAGTACTTC. Amino acid sequence: CASSTGTGGGYEQYF.

The V call is TRBV21-1, the J call TRBJ1-2. TRBV21-1 is tagged as a pseudogene. This CDR3 contains 15 residues. The CDR3 loop reads CASIHSPTTNYGYTF. The CDR3 DNA reads as TGTGCCAGCATCCACTCCCCAACGACTAACTATGGCTACACCTTC.

The V call is TRBV5-1, the J call TRBJ2-7; 10 nucleotides align to TRBD2. V shed 0 bases, J shed 6 bases, and the junction held 3 bases outside the gene matches. This CDR3 spans 14 amino acids. Germline V CDR1 and CDR2: SGHRS, YFSETQ. The CDR3 DNA follows: TGCGCCAGCAGCTTGGTGACTAGCGGGCGCGAGCAGTACTTC. This translates into CASSLVTSGREQYF. Full variable domain (missing parts from reference TRBV5-1 and TRBJ2-7): KAGVTQTPRYLIKTRGQQVTLSCSPISGHRSVSWYQQTPGQGLQFLFEYFSETQRNKGNFPGRFSGRQFSNSRSEMNVSTLELGDSALYLCASSLVTSGREQYFGPGTRLTVT.

This chain connects TRBV12-3 or TRBV12-4 to TRBJ2-1; D may be TRBD2 (5 bases). The CDR3 covers 13 residues. V lost 1 base and J 9 bases, leaving 10 bases between the germline ends. Here the CDR3 DNA reads TGTGCCAGCAGTTTAGTCGCGGGTGCTGAGCAGTTCTTC. This translates into CASSLVAGAEQFF.

In its sample, this clone was seen many times. The chain recombines TRBV5-6 with TRBJ1-6; no clear D gene. The germline CDR1 and CDR2 sequences are SGHDT and YYEEEE. This CDR3 has 14 residues. Trimming stripped 2 bases from V and 12 bases from J, with 15 bases between. As DNA, the CDR3 is TGTGCCAGCAGCTTTAGGCTTGGTGAAAAACCCCTCCACTTT. The encoded protein is CASSFRLGEKPLHF. The whole variable domain, remainder taken from reference TRBV5-6 and TRBJ1-6, is DAGVTQSPTHLIKTRGQQVTLRCSPKSGHDTVSWYQQALGQGPQFIFQYYEEEERQRGNFPDRFSGHQFPNYSSELNVNALLLGDSALYLCASSFRLGEKPLHFGNGTRLTVT.

This chain connects TRBV5-4 to TRBJ2-7; TRBD1 matches at 8 bases. V shed 4 bases and J 6 bases; nucleotides not matched to a gene: 12. This CDR3 is 15 amino acids long. CDR1 and CDR2 (germline): SGHNT, YYREEE (reference sequence). CDR3 sequence: CASSPPAGTGGEQYF. The DNA for the CDR3 is TGTGCCAGCAGCCCCCCGGCCGGGACAGGAGGCGAGCAGTACTTC.

The CDR3 sequence is CASSEHSTEAFF. Written as DNA, the CDR3 is TGTGCCAGCAGTGAACATAGCACTGAAGCTTTCTTT. This chain links TRBV6-1 with TRBJ1-1, with D hard to call. Germline V CDR1 and CDR2: MNHNS, SASEGT. The CDR3 is 12 amino acids. V lost 2 bases and J lost 4, with 5 bases in between.